These 11 T cell receptor beta chains came from one sample sequenced in a study of cytomegalovirus exposure and HLA in healthy donors. Produced via immunoSEQ multiplex PCR; TCRdb's table is partial and in-frame only. In the table there are about 110,000 clones, around 85% of which are singletons. The sequenced material came from PBMCs. The receptors come from a woman younger than 30 in good health and CMV-seronegative.

This clone was detected only a few times. The rearrangement links TRBV6-1 to TRBJ2-1, with 10 nucleotides matching TRBD1. Germline trimming cut 2 bases from V and 7 bases from J; bases unmatched to any gene: 5. Per the germline V gene, CDR1 is MNHNS and CDR2 is SASEGT. The CDR3 has 15 amino acids. CDR3 in DNA: TGTGCCAGCAGTGAAACCGGGACAGGGGCAAATGAGCAGTTCTTC. This encodes CASSETGTGANEQFF.

The chain has TRBV11-2 and TRBJ1-1, with a weak D call TRBD1 (6 bases). The CDR3 length is 14 residues. The germline V and J ends were trimmed by 6 bases and 1 base, with 12 bases remaining between them. Germline V gene data show CDR1 as SGHAT and CDR2 as FQNNGV. The CDR3 spells CASRLTGENTEAFF. In nucleotides, the CDR3 is TGTGCCAGCAGGTTGACAGGAGAGAACACTGAAGCTTTCTTT.

The table lists this clone with a few counts. The chain employs TRBV5-6 and TRBJ2-5; TRBD2 agrees at 12 bases. The CDR3 totals 17 residues. Germline CDR1 reads SGHDT; CDR2 reads YYEEEE. The trim removed 0 bases at V and 5 bases at J, leaving 8 bases unmatched. DNA of the CDR3: TGTGCCAGCAGCTTGGCGGGGTGGACTAGCGGGGCGGAGACCCAGTACTTC. Its translation is CASSLAGWTSGAETQYF.

There are a few counts of this clone. The chain is built from TRBV25-1 and TRBJ1-1; TRBD1 matches at 7 bases. The trim removed 0 bases at V and 3 bases at J, leaving 4 bases unmatched. Germline V CDR1 and CDR2: MGHDK, SYGVNS. The CDR3 has 15 residues. The CDR3 here is CASSEYFRGDTEAFF. CDR3 bases: TGTGCCAGCAGTGAATATTTCAGGGGGGACACTGAAGCTTTCTTT. The complete variable domain, with remaining parts taken from reference TRBV25-1 and TRBJ1-1, reads EADIYQTPRYLVIGTGKKITLECSQTMGHDKMYWYQQDPGMELHLIHYSYGVNSTEKGDLSSESTVSRIRTEHFPLTLESARPSHTSQYLCASSEYFRGDTEAFFGQGTRLTVV.

The V gene is TRBV6-1, the J gene TRBJ2-4, with 7 bases that match TRBD2. CDR3 length: 15 amino acids. J was trimmed by 7 bases and V by 4 bases; bases with no gene match: 10. In germline, CDR1 is MNHNS, CDR2 SASEGT. The DNA of the CDR3 is TGTGCCAGCAGTGTCCTAGCGGATACCCGGAACATTCAGTACTTC. Its protein is CASSVLADTRNIQYF.

The V call is TRBV6-1, the J call TRBJ1-6, with D tentatively TRBD1 (5 bases). Germline values: CDR1 MNHNS, CDR2 SASEGT. This CDR3 spans 16 amino acids. V dropped 1 base and J dropped 4 bases, with 11 bases sitting between them. In DNA form, the CDR3 reads TGTGCCAGCAGTGAAGGGGGCGCCCCTTATAATTCACCCCTCCACTTT. It specifies CASSEGGAPYNSPLHF.

The rearrangement joins TRBV28 to TRBJ2-7, with D possibly TRBD1 on 6 matching bases. Germline CDR1 and CDR2: MDHEN and SYDVKM. V was trimmed by 6 bases and J by 3 bases, leaving 9 bases between them. The CDR3 spans 12 residues. The CDR3 DNA reads as TGTGCCAGCAGCCCACAGGGCTACGAGCAGTACTTC. Protein sequence: CASSPQGYEQYF.

This chain connects TRBV7-3 to TRBJ2-3; 11 nucleotides match TRBD2. The J segment lost 5 bases and the V segment lost 5 bases, leaving 6 bases of the junction unmatched. Germline loops: CDR1 SGHTA, CDR2 FQGTGA. This CDR3 region has 15 residues. Here the CDR3 DNA reads TGTGCCAGCAGCATTAGCGGGGGGGCCGGAGATACGCAGTATTTT. Residues: CASSISGGAGDTQYF. The full variable domain, completed using reference TRBV7-3 and TRBJ2-3, is GAGVSQTPSNKVTEKGKYVELRCDPISGHTALYWYRQSLGQGPEFLIYFQGTGAADDSGLPNDRFFAVRPEGSVSTLKIQRTERGDSAVYLCASSISGGAGDTQYFGPGTRLTVL.

This chain connects TRBV30 to TRBJ2-1, with D perhaps TRBD2 (5 bases). The CDR3 runs 12 residues. Germline loops: CDR1 GTSNPN, CDR2 SVGIG (reference sequence). V was shortened by 1 base and J by 6 bases, with 7 bases between the two germline ends. For the CDR3, the DNA is TGTGCCTGGAGTGGCCTAGCCAATGAGCAGTTCTTC. As protein: CAWSGLANEQFF. Together with reference TRBV30 and TRBJ2-1, the CDR3 gives the full variable domain: SQTIHQWPATLVQPVGSPLSLECTVEGTSNPNLYWYRQAAGRGLQLLFYSVGIGQISSEVPQNLSASRPQDRQFILSSKKLLLSDSGFYLCAWSGLANEQFFGPGTRLTVL.

The chain couples TRBV28 to TRBJ2-1; D is perhaps TRBD2 (5 bases). CDR1 and CDR2 from the germline V gene are MDHEN and SYDVKM. V was trimmed by 9 bases and J by 6 bases, leaving 18 bases between them. The CDR3 consists of 14 residues. The CDR3 DNA reads as TGTGCCAGTCACTCGGACCGCCGGGGCAATGAGCAGTTCTTC. It codes for CASHSDRRGNEQFF.

The chain recombines TRBV5-8 with TRBJ1-1; D unclear. The V and J ends lost 4 bases and 3 bases respectively, with 16 bases between them. In germline, CDR1 is SGHTS, CDR2 YDEGEE. This CDR3 has 15 residues. CDR3 nucleotide sequence: TGTGCCAGCAGCCCGGTAGGAGGGCGGGACACTGAAGCTTTCTTT. Its translation is CASSPVGGRDTEAFF.